These 27 T cell receptor beta chains came from one sample sequenced in a study of shared clonotypes between healthy human individuals. TCRdb keeps only in-frame clones here, not all; method: immunoSEQ multiplex PCR. The sample lists over a million clones; about 77% were seen once. The sequencing sample was made of memory CD4+ T cells sorted from blood. Stated subset: CD45RA-negative fraction. The receptors stem from a man in his late teens or twenties in good health.

CDR3 bases: TGCGCCAGCAGCCTTTGGGGGGACGAGCAGTACTTC. It yields the protein CASSLWGDEQYF. The chain joins TRBV5-1 to TRBJ2-7, with D perhaps TRBD2 (6 bases). The V end was cut by 4 bases, the J end by 5 bases, with 10 bases between. Germline CDR1 is SGHRS and CDR2 is YFSETQ. CDR3 length: 12 amino acids.

The chain is built from TRBV7-9 and TRBJ2-5; 7 bases are shared with TRBD1. CDR1 and CDR2 from the germline V gene are SEHNR and FQNEAQ (reference sequence). V was pared by 4 bases and J by 6 bases, with 5 bases of the junction left unmatched. This CDR3 is 13 amino acids long. The CDR3 here is CASSSRQGQTQYF. The CDR3 DNA reads as TGTGCCAGCAGCTCCCGACAGGGCCAGACCCAGTACTTC.

This clone was recorded many times. This chain joins TRBV9 and TRBJ1-2, with D maybe TRBD1 (5 bases). This CDR3 is built from 15 residues. Germline loops: CDR1 SGDLS, CDR2 YYNGEE. Trimming removed 4 bases at V and 4 bases at J, with 17 bases between. CDR3 sequence: CASSPVVQGPYGYTF. The CDR3 nucleotides are TGTGCCAGCAGCCCCGTTGTCCAGGGTCCCTATGGCTACACCTTC.

This chain uses TRBV4-1 with TRBJ2-1; a weak D match, TRBD2 (5 bases). V lost 2 bases to trimming and J lost 14 bases, with 25 bases between them. The CDR3 is made up of 16 amino acids. Germline lookup yields CDR1 MGHRA and CDR2 YSYEKL. DNA for the CDR3: TGCGCCAGCAGCCAACTATTCTACACTAGTACAAAATCCAAGTTCTTC. Translating gives CASSQLFYTSTKSKFF.

The genes are TRBV12-5 and TRBJ2-6; 10 nucleotides align to TRBD1. The CDR3 loop spans 21 amino acids. CDR1 is LGHNT, CDR2 FRNRAP, per germline. V lost 1 base and J lost 0; bases outside the gene matches: 12. The CDR3 loop is CASGLAQGTGVYSSGANVLTF. The CDR3 DNA sequence: TGTGCTAGTGGTTTGGCCCAAGGGACAGGGGTTTATAGCTCTGGGGCCAACGTCCTGACTTTC.

The chain combines TRBV7-9 with TRBJ2-1; TRBD1 is a possible D gene (6 bases). Trimming pared 5 bases from V and 3 bases from J, leaving 11 bases between. The germline CDR1 and CDR2 sequences are SEHNR and FQNEAQ (reference sequence). This CDR3 has 14 amino acids. CDR3 region: CASSPDRSYNEQFF. CDR3 DNA sequence: TGTGCCAGCAGCCCAGACAGGAGCTACAATGAGCAGTTCTTC.

The chain employs TRBV30 and TRBJ1-3; D is unclear. The germline CDR1 and CDR2 sequences are GTSNPN and SVGIG (reference sequence). The CDR3 runs 11 residues. V was shortened by 6 bases and J by 4 bases, with 7 bases between the two germline ends. The CDR3 loop reads CACERGNTIYF. The CDR3 nucleotides read TGTGCCTGTGAAAGGGGAAACACCATATATTTT.

The chain couples TRBV28 to TRBJ2-4; 7 nucleotides match TRBD1. The germline V gene has CDR1 MDHEN and CDR2 SYDVKM. CDR3 length: 14 amino acids. V lost 6 bases and J lost 9; bases outside the gene matches: 11. DNA of the CDR3: TGTGCCAGCAGGCCCGGACAGGAGTCGTCCATTCAGTACTTC. Translated, it gives CASRPGQESSIQYF.

V and J are TRBV5-5 and TRBJ2-1; 9 bases are a match to TRBD2. V lost 4 bases, J lost 8 bases, and 13 bases stayed unmatched. The CDR3 runs 16 residues. CDR1 and CDR2 (germline): SGHKS, YYEKEE (reference sequence). The CDR3 region is CASSRVSGRLLDEQFF. CDR3 sequence (DNA): TGTGCCAGCAGCCGCGTTAGCGGGAGACTTCTCGATGAGCAGTTCTTC.

Points on this clone: Other DNA sequences in the same sample also yield this CDR3. CDR3 region: CASSLGTGELFF. The CDR3 DNA follows: TGTGCCAGCAGTTTGGGTACCGGGGAGCTGTTTTTT. J is TRBJ2-2 and V is TRBV28; D is ambiguous. CDR1 is MDHEN, CDR2 SYDVKM, per germline. Trimming shortened V by 3 bases and J by 5 bases, and 4 bases separated the two germline ends. The CDR3 totals 12 residues. Combining the CDR3 with reference TRBV28 and TRBJ2-2 gives the whole variable domain DVKVTQSSRYLVKRTGEKVFLECVQDMDHENMFWYRQDPGLGLRLIYFSYDVKMKEKGDIPEGYSVSREKKERFSLILESASTNQTSMYLCASSLGTGELFFGEGSRLTVL.

V gene TRBV6-6 combines with J gene TRBJ2-3, with 7 bases that match TRBD2. V lost 4 bases to trimming and J lost 5 bases; unmatched junction nucleotides: 3. The germline V gene has CDR1 MNHNY and CDR2 SVGAGI (reference sequence). The CDR3 length is 13 residues. Written as DNA, the CDR3 is TGTGCCAGCAGTTTTTCGGGGGGAGATACGCAGTATTTT. It translates to CASSFSGGDTQYF.

The V and J genes are TRBV5-1 and TRBJ2-1; 10 bases map to TRBD2. The germline CDR1 and CDR2 sequences are SGHRS and YFSETQ. The CDR3 runs to 14 residues. J was trimmed by 12 bases and V by 2 bases; bases with no gene match: 8. CDR3 nucleotides: TGCGCCAGCAGCTTAACTAGCGGGGCCTCCGGGCAGTTCTTC. It is translated as CASSLTSGASGQFF.

This clone turned up a few times. V usage is TRBV6-1 and J usage is TRBJ1-5, with a tentative D call TRBD1 (6 bases). The CDR3 totals 13 residues. Trimming removed 6 bases from V and 3 bases from J, with 9 bases in between. In germline, CDR1 is MNHNS, CDR2 SASEGT. CDR3 sequence (DNA): TGTGCCAGCAGCGGGACACCCAATCAGCCCCAGCATTTT. Residues: CASSGTPNQPQHF.

The rearrangement links TRBV6-6 to TRBJ2-2; D is unclear. Trimming left V 6 bases short and J 4 bases short, with 12 bases between. CDR1 is MNHNY and CDR2 is SVGAGI in the germline V gene (reference sequence). The CDR3 totals 14 residues. CDR3 residues: CASSPDVITGELFF. In DNA, the CDR3 is TGTGCCAGCAGCCCTGATGTGATCACCGGGGAGCTGTTTTTT.

The chain is built from TRBV18 and TRBJ1-1, with 8 bases matching TRBD1. The CDR3 has 15 residues. CDR1 and CDR2 from the germline V gene are KGHSH and LQKENI. J lost 10 bases, V lost 1 base, and 11 bases had no gene match. This chain's CDR3 is CASSPLGQAHGVAFF. The CDR3 nucleotides are TGTGCCAGCTCACCACTGGGACAGGCCCATGGGGTAGCTTTCTTT.

The chain links TRBV23-1 to TRBJ1-1; the D is unclear. TRBV23-1 is classed as an ORF, of uncertain function. The CDR3 spans 11 residues. Trimming removed 7 bases from V and 11 bases from J, with 14 bases in between. CDR3 nucleotides: TGCGCCAGCATTTTAGCAGTTTTCGCTTTCTTT. The encoded protein is CASILAVFAFF.

The CDR3 region is CASSPDAQGYRQFF. CDR3 nucleotides: TGTGCCAGCTCACCAGATGCACAGGGGTATAGGCAGTTCTTC. The chain recombines TRBV18 with TRBJ2-1; 7 bases fit TRBD1. J was trimmed by 12 bases and V by 2 bases; bases with no gene match: 10. CDR1 and CDR2 (germline): KGHSH, LQKENI. The CDR3 is made up of 14 amino acids.

J is TRBJ2-7 and V is TRBV5-1; D is ambiguous. Looked up from germline, CDR1 is SGHRS and CDR2 is YFSETQ. V dropped 0 bases and J dropped 1 base, with 11 bases sitting between them. The CDR3 runs to 15 residues. CDR3 sequence: CASSLVLGSSYEQYF. In nucleotides, the CDR3 is TGCGCCAGCAGCTTGGTGTTAGGCAGTTCCTACGAGCAGTACTTC.

V and J are TRBV28 and TRBJ2-7, with 9 bases identical to TRBD1. This CDR3 has 21 residues. Germline CDR1 is MDHEN and CDR2 is SYDVKM. V was clipped by 5 bases and J by 0 bases; unmatched bases: 23. In DNA, the CDR3 is TGTGCCAGCAGTCCTTTCTACCGATTTCGTCTTTCGGGACAGGGCTCCTACGAGCAGTACTTC. Its protein is CASSPFYRFRLSGQGSYEQYF.

The chain carries TRBV29-1 and TRBJ2-3, with TRBD2 matching over 9 bases. Germline V CDR1 and CDR2: SQVTM, ANQGSEA. The CDR3 covers 15 residues. V was clipped by 7 bases and J by 0 bases; unmatched bases: 8. The CDR3 loop reads CSASTSGPSTDTQYF. DNA of the CDR3: TGCAGCGCCTCCACTAGCGGGCCTAGCACAGATACGCAGTATTTT.

This clone was counted a few times. V gene TRBV6-6 combines with J gene TRBJ1-2; 8 bases fit TRBD1. Germline lookup yields CDR1 MNHNY and CDR2 SVGAGI (reference sequence). J lost 6 bases, V lost 5 bases, and 8 bases had no gene match. The CDR3 runs to 14 residues. The CDR3 reads CASSGRGRTDGYTF. In DNA, the CDR3 is TGTGCCAGCAGTGGCAGGGGGCGTACCGATGGCTACACCTTC.

This chain links TRBV2 with TRBJ2-2; D uncertain. The CDR3 contains 13 residues. V lost 8 bases to trimming and J lost 1 base, with 8 bases between them. In germline, CDR1 is SNHLY, CDR2 FYNNEI. CDR3 protein: CASGRQNTGELFF. For the CDR3, the DNA is TGTGCCAGCGGTAGACAGAACACCGGGGAGCTGTTTTTT.

The rearrangement joins TRBV5-8 to TRBJ1-1; TRBD1 matches at 9 bases. Germline V gene lookup returns CDR1 SGHTS and CDR2 YDEGEE. CDR3 length: 15 residues. Trimming took 4 bases from V and 5 from J; bases not matched to a gene: 9. The CDR3 DNA reads TGTGCCAGCAGCCCCCGACAGGGGGAGGGGACTGAAGCTTTCTTT. Protein sequence: CASSPRQGEGTEAFF.

In DNA, the CDR3 is TGTGCCACCAGCAGAGGGGCCGTGAGCTACGAGCAGTACTTC. It encodes CATSRGAVSYEQYF. The rearrangement links TRBV15 to TRBJ2-7; the D is unclear. Germline assignment: CDR1 LNHNV and CDR2 YYDKDF (reference sequence). The CDR3 consists of 14 residues. V lost 1 base to trimming and J lost 3 bases, with 10 bases between them.

This clone was counted between two and nine times. The rearrangement uses TRBV5-1 and TRBJ2-7; 10 bases fit TRBD2. J gave up 6 bases and V 5 bases, and 11 bases lay outside the gene matches. This CDR3 is 15 amino acids long. Germline V gene sequence: CDR1 SGHRS, CDR2 YFSETQ. Written as DNA, the CDR3 is TGCGCCAGCAGGCCAACTAGCGGGAACGTCGGCGAGCAGTACTTC. It encodes CASRPTSGNVGEQYF.

The CDR3 sequence is CASSEPQAASYEQYF. CDR3 nucleotide sequence: TGTGCCAGCAGTGAACCTCAGGCCGCCTCCTACGAGCAGTACTTC. The chain joins TRBV6-1 to TRBJ2-7, with D unresolved. The CDR3 spans 15 residues. V was shortened by 2 bases and J by 0 bases, with 11 bases between the two germline ends. Germline CDR1 MNHNS, CDR2 SASEGT.

Turning to this clone: A read error may be the cause here, since a much bigger clone is one base away. This sample includes further DNA sequences coding for the same CDR3. The chain joins TRBV25-1 to TRBJ2-5, with 14 bases matching TRBD2. J was trimmed by 4 bases and V by 7 bases; bases with no gene match: 8. The CDR3 sequence is 16 residues long. Germline CDR1 MGHDK, CDR2 SYGVNS. The DNA of the CDR3 is TGTGCCAGCAAAGCTGGGACTAGCGGGGGAGCAGAGACCCAGTACTTC. It is translated as CASKAGTSGGAETQYF. Based on the CDR3 plus reference TRBV25-1 and TRBJ2-5, the full variable domain is EADIYQTPRYLVIGTGKKITLECSQTMGHDKMYWYQQDPGMELHLIHYSYGVNSTEKGDLSSESTVSRIRTEHFPLTLESARPSHTSQYLCASKAGTSGGAETQYFGPGTRLLVL.